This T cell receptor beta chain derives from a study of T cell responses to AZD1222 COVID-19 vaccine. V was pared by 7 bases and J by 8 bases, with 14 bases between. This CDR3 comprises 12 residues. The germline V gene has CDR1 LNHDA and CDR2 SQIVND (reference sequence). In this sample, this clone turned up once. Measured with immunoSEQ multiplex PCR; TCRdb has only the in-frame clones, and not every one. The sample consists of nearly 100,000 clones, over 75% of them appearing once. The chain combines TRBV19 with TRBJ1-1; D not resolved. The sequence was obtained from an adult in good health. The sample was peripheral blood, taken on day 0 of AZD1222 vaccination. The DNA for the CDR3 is TGTGCCAGTACCCAAGGAGCAAACGAAGCTTTCTTT. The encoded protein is CASTQGANEAFF.